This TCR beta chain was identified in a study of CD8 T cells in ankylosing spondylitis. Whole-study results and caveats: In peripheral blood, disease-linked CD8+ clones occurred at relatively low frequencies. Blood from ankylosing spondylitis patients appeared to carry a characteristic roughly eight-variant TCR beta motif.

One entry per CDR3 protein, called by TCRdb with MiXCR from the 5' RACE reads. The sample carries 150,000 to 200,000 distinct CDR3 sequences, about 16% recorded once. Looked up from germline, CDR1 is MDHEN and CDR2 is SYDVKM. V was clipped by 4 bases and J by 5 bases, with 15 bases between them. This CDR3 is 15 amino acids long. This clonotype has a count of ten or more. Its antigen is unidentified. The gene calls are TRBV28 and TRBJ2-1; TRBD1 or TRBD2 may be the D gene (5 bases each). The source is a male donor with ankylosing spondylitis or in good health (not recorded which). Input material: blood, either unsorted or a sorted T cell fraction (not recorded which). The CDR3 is CASSSIGTYDNEQFF. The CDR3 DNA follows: TGTGCCAGCAGTTCCATTGGGACCTACGACAATGAGCAGTTCTTC.